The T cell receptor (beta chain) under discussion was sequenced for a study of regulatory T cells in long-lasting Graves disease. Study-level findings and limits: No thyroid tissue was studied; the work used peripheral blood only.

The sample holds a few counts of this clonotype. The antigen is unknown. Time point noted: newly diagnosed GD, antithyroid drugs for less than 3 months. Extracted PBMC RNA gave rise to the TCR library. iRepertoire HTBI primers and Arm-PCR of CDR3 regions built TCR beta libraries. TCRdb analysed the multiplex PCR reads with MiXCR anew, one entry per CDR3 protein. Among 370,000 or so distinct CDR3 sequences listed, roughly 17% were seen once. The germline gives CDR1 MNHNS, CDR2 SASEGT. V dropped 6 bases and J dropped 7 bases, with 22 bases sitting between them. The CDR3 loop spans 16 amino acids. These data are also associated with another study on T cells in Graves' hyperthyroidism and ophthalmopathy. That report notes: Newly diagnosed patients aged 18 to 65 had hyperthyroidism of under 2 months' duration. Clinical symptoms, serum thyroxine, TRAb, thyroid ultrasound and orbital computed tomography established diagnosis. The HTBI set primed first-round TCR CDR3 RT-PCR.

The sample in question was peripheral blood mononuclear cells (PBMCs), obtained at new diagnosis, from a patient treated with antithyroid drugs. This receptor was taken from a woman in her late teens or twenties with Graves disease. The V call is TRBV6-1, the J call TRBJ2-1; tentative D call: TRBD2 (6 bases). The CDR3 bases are TGTGCCAGCAGCGAGGGACTCAGCGGGCTTGGTAATGAGCAGTTCTTC. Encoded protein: CASSEGLSGLGNEQFF.